In its sample, the clone carrying this T cell receptor beta chain was seen many times. TCR beta CDR3 region amplification was performed from RNA transcripts. TCR CDR3 regions were first amplified by RT-PCR with HTBI primers. Via MiXCR, TCRdb re-called the multiplex PCR reads, giving one row per CDR3 protein. The data hold fewer than 650,000 distinct CDR3 sequences, with over 12% observed a single time. This CDR3 region has 15 residues. After removal of 3 bases from V and 2 bases from J, the junction contained 5 bases not matched to a gene. Germline V gives CDR1 SGHTA, CDR2 FQGNSA. The source of the sample is a study of T cells in Graves' hyperthyroidism and ophthalmopathy. Diagnosis rested on symptoms, serum thyroxine and TRAb, thyroid ultrasound, and orbital computed tomography.

The V and J genes are TRBV7-2 and TRBJ2-7, with 9 bases aligning to TRBD2. The sequence came from a woman between 35 and 50 years old with Graves' ophthalmopathy. Sequencing input: blood. The CDR3 spells CASSFLSGGTYEQYF. DNA for the CDR3: TGTGCCAGCAGCTTTCTTAGCGGGGGAACCTACGAGCAGTACTTC.